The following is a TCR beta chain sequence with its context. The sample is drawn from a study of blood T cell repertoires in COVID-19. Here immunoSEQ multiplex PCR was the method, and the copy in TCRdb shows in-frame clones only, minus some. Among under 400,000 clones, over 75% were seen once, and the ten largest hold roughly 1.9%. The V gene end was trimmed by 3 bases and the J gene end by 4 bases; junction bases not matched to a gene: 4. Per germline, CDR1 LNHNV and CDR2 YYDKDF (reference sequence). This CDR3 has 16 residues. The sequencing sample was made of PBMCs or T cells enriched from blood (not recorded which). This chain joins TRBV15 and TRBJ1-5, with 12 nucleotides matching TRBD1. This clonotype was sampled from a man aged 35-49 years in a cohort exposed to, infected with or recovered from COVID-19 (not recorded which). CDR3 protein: CATSSWDRGPNQPQHF. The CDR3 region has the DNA TGTGCCACCAGCAGTTGGGACAGGGGGCCTAATCAGCCCCAGCATTTT.